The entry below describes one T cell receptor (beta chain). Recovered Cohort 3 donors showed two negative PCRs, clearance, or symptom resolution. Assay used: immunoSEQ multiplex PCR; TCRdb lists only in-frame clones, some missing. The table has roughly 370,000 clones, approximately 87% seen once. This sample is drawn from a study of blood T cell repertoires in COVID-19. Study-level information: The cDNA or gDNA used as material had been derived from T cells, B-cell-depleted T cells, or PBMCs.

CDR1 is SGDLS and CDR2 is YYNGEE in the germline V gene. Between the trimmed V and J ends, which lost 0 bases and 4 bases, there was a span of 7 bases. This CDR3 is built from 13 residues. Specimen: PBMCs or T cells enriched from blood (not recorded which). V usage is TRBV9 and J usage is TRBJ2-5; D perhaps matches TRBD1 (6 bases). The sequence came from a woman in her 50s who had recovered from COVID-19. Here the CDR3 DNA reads TGTGCCAGCAGCGTAGTACAGGGAGAGACCCAGTACTTC. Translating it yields CASSVVQGETQYF.